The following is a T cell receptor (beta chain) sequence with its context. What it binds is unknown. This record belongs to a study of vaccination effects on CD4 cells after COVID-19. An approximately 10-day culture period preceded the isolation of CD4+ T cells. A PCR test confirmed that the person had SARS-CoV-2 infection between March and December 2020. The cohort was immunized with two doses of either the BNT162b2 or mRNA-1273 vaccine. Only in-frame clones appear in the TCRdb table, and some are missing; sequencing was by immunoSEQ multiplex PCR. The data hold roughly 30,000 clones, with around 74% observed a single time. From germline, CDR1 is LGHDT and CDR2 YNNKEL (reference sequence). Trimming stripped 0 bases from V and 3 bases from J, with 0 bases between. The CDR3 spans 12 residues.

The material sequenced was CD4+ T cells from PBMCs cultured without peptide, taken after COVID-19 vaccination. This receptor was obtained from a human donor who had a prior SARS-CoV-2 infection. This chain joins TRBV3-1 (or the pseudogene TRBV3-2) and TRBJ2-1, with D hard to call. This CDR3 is CASSQDYNEQFF. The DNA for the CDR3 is TGTGCCAGCAGCCAAGACTACAATGAGCAGTTCTTC.